Below, 14 T cell receptor beta chains from the same sample are listed, as sequenced in a study of human thymus T cells. Here immunoSEQ multiplex PCR was the method, and the copy in TCRdb shows in-frame clones only, minus some. The repertoire includes tens of thousands of clones, about 94% of them detected once, and about 6.5% sits in the top ten. Sequenced sample: blood. These receptors were taken from a boy in the first two years of life with a congenital heart defect but otherwise immunologically healthy.

The chain joins TRBV6-6 to TRBJ2-1, with unresolved D. Trimming shortened V by 5 bases and J by 5 bases, and 4 bases separated the two germline ends. Germline CDR1 is MNHNY and CDR2 is SVGAGI (reference sequence). CDR3 length equals 11 residues. CDR3 amino acids: CASSENNEQFF. CDR3 nucleotide sequence: TGTGCCAGCAGTGAAAACAATGAGCAGTTCTTC.

The rearrangement joins TRBV5-1 to TRBJ2-7; 10 bases agree with TRBD2. Germline loops: CDR1 SGHRS, CDR2 YFSETQ. J gave up 0 bases and V 2 bases, and 5 bases lay outside the gene matches. The CDR3 is 16 residues long. Here the CDR3 reads CASSFTLAGPSYEQYF. CDR3 in DNA: TGCGCCAGCAGCTTTACACTAGCGGGGCCCTCCTACGAGCAGTACTTC.

The chain carries TRBV5-8 and TRBJ2-3, with D unresolved. The CDR3 is made up of 14 amino acids. With 1 base removed from V and 4 bases from J, the gap between germline ends came to 10 bases. From germline, CDR1 is SGHTS and CDR2 YDEGEE. The CDR3 sequence: CASSLSVNPDTQYF. Here the CDR3 DNA reads TGTGCCAGCAGCTTGAGCGTCAACCCAGATACGCAGTATTTT.

The rearrangement uses TRBV4-3 and TRBJ2-7; maybe TRBD1 (5 bases). Per germline, CDR1 LGHNA and CDR2 YSLEER. V was clipped by 0 bases and J by 6 bases, with 21 bases between them. This CDR3 spans 17 amino acids. In DNA, the CDR3 is TGCGCCAGCAGCCAAGATCCACCAGACAGCTGGTTGGGCGAGCAGTACTTC. Translating gives CASSQDPPDSWLGEQYF.

V is TRBV28 and J is TRBJ2-1; 9 bases match TRBD2. Per germline, CDR1 MDHEN and CDR2 SYDVKM. Trimming took 6 bases from V and 4 from J; bases not matched to a gene: 7. CDR3 length equals 15 residues. CDR3 bases: TGTGCCAGCAGCTGGGGGACTAGCTTTTACAATGAGCAGTTCTTC. Protein: CASSWGTSFYNEQFF. Filled out from reference TRBV28 and TRBJ2-1, the complete variable domain reads DVKVTQSSRYLVKRTGEKVFLECVQDMDHENMFWYRQDPGLGLRLIYFSYDVKMKEKGDIPEGYSVSREKKERFSLILESASTNQTSMYLCASSWGTSFYNEQFFGPGTRLTVL.

The V gene is TRBV28, the J gene TRBJ2-5; D possibly corresponds to TRBD1 (5 bases). The CDR3 contains 15 residues. Germline assignment: CDR1 MDHEN and CDR2 SYDVKM. V shed 2 bases and J shed 3 bases, with 13 bases lying between them. CDR3 DNA sequence: TGTGCCAGCAGTTTAGGCAGGGCTGGAAAAGAGACCCAGTACTTC. The encoded protein is CASSLGRAGKETQYF.

The rearrangement uses TRBV7-9 and TRBJ2-5; D not resolved. V was cut by 3 bases and J by 2 bases, with 7 bases left in between. Germline loops: CDR1 SEHNR, CDR2 FQNEAQ (reference sequence). The CDR3 contains 13 residues. The CDR3 sequence: CASSLNLQETQYF. The CDR3 region has the DNA TGTGCCAGCAGCTTGAACTTACAAGAGACCCAGTACTTC.

The V gene is TRBV30, the J gene TRBJ1-5; the match to TRBD1 covers 7 bases. V shed 3 bases and J 7 bases; nucleotides not matched to a gene: 6. This CDR3 comprises 13 residues. The V gene's germline CDR1 is GTSNPN and CDR2 SVGIG (reference sequence). The CDR3 protein is CAWRRQGGQPQHF. For the CDR3, the DNA is TGTGCCTGGAGGAGGCAGGGGGGCCAGCCCCAGCATTTT.

This clone showed up just once. V and J are TRBV28 and TRBJ1-4, with TRBD1 identical over 12 bases. V lost 2 bases, J lost 9 bases, and 1 base stayed unmatched. This CDR3 is 14 amino acids long. Looked up from germline, CDR1 is MDHEN and CDR2 is SYDVKM. The CDR3 is CASSLRDRGQKLFF. As DNA, the CDR3 is TGTGCCAGCAGTTTAAGGGACAGGGGGCAAAAACTGTTTTTT.

As to this clone: At one of its ends the junction is not consistent with the germline gene, which may arise from a read error. The chain uses TRBV28 and TRBJ2-7; D is unresolved. In germline, CDR1 is MDHEN, CDR2 SYDVKM. CDR3 length equals 14 residues. As DNA, the CDR3 is TGTGCCAGCAGTTTAAGTGTACAGTCCTCCGAGCAGTACTTC. Protein product: CASSLSVQSSEQYF.

The chain links TRBV19 to TRBJ1-1; TRBD1 matches at 9 bases. The ends lost 3 bases at V and 2 bases at J; junction bases unmatched: 4. The germline CDR1 and CDR2 sequences are LNHDA and SQIVND (reference sequence). This CDR3 comprises 15 residues. The CDR3 region is CASSIDRGINTEAFF. The CDR3 nucleotides are TGTGCCAGTAGTATCGACAGGGGGATAAACACTGAAGCTTTCTTT.

This chain links TRBV7-2 with TRBJ2-5, with 7 bases lining up with TRBD2. This CDR3 is 18 amino acids long. CDR1 SGHTA and CDR2 FQGNSA come from the germline V gene. The junction had 17 bases not matched to a gene; V was cut back by 5 bases and J by 2 bases. In DNA form, the CDR3 reads TGTGCCAGCAGCCCGATACCGGCCCCACTAGCGTTTCAAGAGACCCAGTACTTC. Protein product: CASSPIPAPLAFQETQYF.

J is TRBJ2-3 and V is TRBV5-6, with TRBD2 matching 9 bases. V shed 0 bases, J shed 3 bases, and the junction held 5 bases outside the gene matches. In germline, CDR1 is SGHDT, CDR2 YYEEEE. The length of the CDR3 is 16 residues. CDR3 loop: CASSLAASGMTDTQYF. CDR3 DNA: TGTGCCAGCAGCTTGGCGGCTAGCGGGATGACAGATACGCAGTATTTT.

The rearrangement joins TRBV27 to TRBJ2-4; 9 bases map to TRBD1. The CDR3 loop spans 13 amino acids. The V gene's germline CDR1 is MNHEY and CDR2 SMNVEV (reference sequence). The V segment lost 8 bases and the J segment 8 bases; nucleotides outside the gene matches: 7. CDR3 sequence: CASGPTGGYIQYF. Here the CDR3 DNA reads TGTGCCAGCGGCCCCACAGGGGGCTACATTCAGTACTTC.